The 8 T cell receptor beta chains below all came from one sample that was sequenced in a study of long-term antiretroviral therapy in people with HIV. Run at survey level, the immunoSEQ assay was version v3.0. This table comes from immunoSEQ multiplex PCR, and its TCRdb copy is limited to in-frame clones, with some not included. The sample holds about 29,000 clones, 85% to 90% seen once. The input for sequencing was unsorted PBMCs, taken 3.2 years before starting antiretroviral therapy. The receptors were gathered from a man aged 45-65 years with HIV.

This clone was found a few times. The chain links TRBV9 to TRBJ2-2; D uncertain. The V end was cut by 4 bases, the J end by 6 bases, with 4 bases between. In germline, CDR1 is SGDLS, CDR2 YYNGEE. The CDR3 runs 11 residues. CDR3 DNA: TGTGCCAGCAGCCGGGCCGGGGAGCTGTTTTTT. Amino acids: CASSRAGELFF.

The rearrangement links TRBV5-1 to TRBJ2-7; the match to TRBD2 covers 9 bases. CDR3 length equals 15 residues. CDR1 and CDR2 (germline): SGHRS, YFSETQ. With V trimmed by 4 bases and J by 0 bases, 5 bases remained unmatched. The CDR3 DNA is TGCGCCAGCAGCCTTAGCGGGAGATACTCCTACGAGCAGTACTTC. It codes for CASSLSGRYSYEQYF.

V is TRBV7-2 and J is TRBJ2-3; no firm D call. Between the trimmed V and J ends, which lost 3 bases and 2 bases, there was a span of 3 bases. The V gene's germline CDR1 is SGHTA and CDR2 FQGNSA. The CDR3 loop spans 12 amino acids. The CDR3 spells CASSFYTDTQYF. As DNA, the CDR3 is TGTGCCAGCAGCTTCTACACAGATACGCAGTATTTT. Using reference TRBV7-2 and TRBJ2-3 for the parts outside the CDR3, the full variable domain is GAGVSQSPSNKVTEKGKDVELRCDPISGHTALYWYRQSLGQGLEFLIYFQGNSAPDKSGLPSDRFSAERTGGSVSTLTIQRTQQEDSAVYLCASSFYTDTQYFGPGTRLTVL.

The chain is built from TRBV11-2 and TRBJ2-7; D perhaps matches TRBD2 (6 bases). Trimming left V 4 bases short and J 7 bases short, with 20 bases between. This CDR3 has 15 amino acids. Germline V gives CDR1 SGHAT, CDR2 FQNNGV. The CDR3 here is CASSSGGENPREQYF. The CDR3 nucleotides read TGTGCCAGCAGCTCGGGCGGGGAGAACCCTAGGGAGCAGTACTTC.

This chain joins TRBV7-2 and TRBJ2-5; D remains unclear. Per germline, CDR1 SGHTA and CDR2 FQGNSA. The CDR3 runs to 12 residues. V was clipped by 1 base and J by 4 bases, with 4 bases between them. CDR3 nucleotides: TGTGCCAGCAGCTTAGAGCGAGAGACCCAGTACTTC. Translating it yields CASSLERETQYF.

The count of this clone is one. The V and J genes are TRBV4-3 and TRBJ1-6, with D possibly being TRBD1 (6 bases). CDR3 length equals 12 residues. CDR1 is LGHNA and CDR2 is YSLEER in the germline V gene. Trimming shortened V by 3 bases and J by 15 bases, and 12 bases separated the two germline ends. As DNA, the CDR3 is TGCGCCAGCAGCCAGAACAGGGACGTCCTCCACTTT. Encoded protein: CASSQNRDVLHF.

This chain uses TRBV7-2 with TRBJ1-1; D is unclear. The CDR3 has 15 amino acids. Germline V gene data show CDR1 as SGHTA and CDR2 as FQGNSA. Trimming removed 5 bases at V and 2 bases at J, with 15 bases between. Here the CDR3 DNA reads TGTGCCAGCAGCCTACGGACTGATTTTAACACTGAAGCTTTCTTT. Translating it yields CASSLRTDFNTEAFF. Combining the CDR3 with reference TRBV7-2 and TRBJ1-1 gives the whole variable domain GAGVSQSPSNKVTEKGKDVELRCDPISGHTALYWYRQSLGQGLEFLIYFQGNSAPDKSGLPSDRFSAERTGGSVSTLTIQRTQQEDSAVYLCASSLRTDFNTEAFFGQGTRLTVV.

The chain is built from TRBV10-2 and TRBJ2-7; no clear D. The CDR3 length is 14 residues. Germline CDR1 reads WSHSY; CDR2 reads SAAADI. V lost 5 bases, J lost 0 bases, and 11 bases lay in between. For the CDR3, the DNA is TGCGCCAGCAGTCGGTCGGGCAACTCCTACGAGCAGTACTTC. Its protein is CASSRSGNSYEQYF.